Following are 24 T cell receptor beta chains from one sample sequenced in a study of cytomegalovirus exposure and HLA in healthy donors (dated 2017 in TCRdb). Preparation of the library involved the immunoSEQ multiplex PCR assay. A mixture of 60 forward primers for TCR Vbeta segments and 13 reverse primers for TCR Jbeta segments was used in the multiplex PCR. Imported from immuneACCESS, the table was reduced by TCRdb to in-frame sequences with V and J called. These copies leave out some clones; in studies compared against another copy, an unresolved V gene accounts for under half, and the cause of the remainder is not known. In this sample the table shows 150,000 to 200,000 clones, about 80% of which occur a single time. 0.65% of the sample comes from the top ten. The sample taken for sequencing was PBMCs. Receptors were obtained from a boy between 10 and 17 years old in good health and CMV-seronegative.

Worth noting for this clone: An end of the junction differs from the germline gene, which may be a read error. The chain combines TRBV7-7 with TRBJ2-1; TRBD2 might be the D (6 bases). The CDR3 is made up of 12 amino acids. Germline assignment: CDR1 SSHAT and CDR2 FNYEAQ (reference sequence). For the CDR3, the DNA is TGTGCTAGCAGCCTATCCGGGGGTGAGCAGTTCTTC. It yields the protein CASSLSGGEQFF.

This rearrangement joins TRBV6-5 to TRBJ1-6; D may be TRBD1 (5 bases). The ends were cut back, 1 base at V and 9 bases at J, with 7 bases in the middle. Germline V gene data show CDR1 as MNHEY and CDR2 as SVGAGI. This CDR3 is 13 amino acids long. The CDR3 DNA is TGTGCCAGCAGTTACTTGCAGGGTTCACCCCTCCACTTT. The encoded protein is CASSYLQGSPLHF.

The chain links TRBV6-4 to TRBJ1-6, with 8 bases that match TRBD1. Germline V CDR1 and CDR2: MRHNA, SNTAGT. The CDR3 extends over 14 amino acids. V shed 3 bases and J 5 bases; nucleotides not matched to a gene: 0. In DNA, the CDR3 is TGTGCCAGCAGTGAGGACAGGGATAATTCACCCCTCCACTTT. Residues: CASSEDRDNSPLHF.

The CDR3 DNA follows: TGTGCCAGCAGCCAAGATGGCTTCGGAAACACCATATATTTT. Translated, it gives CASSQDGFGNTIYF. V and J are TRBV4-2 and TRBJ1-3; unclear D gene. CDR1 is LGHNA, CDR2 YNFKEQ, per germline. The V gene lost 0 bases and the J gene lost 4 bases, with 7 bases spanning the gap. This CDR3 spans 14 amino acids.

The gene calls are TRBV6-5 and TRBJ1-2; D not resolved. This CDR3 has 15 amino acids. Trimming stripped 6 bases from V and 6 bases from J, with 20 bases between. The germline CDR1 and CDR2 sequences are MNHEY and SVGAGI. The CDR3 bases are TGTGCCAGCAGCCCACGGACGGTCCCCGGGGATGGCTACACCTTC. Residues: CASSPRTVPGDGYTF.

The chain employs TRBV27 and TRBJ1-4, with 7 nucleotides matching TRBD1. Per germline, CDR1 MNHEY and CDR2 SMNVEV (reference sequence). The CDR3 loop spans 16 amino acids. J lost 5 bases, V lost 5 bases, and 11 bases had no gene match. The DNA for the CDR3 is TGTGCCAGCAGTGCGACAGGGACTCGAATAAATGAAAAACTGTTTTTT. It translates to CASSATGTRINEKLFF.

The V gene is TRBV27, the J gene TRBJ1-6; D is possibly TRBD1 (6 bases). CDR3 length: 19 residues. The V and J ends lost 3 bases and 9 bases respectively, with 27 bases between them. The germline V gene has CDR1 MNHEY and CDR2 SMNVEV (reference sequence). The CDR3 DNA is TGTGCCAGCAGTTTCGGACAGCGATCGTTCTTCGTTACTTTTTCACCCCTCCACTTT. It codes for CASSFGQRSFFVTFSPLHF.

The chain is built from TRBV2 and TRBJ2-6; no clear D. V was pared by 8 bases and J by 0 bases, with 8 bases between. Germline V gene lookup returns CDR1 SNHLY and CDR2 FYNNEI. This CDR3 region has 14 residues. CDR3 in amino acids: CASPANSGANVLTF. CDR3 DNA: TGTGCCAGCCCTGCTAACTCTGGGGCCAACGTCCTGACTTTC.

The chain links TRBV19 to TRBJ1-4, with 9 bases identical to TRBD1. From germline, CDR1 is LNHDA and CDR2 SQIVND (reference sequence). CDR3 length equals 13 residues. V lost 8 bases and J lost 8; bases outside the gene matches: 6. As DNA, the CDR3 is TGTGCCAGTGTTTCCGGGACAGGGGAAAAACTGTTTTTT. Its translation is CASVSGTGEKLFF.

For the CDR3, the DNA is TGCGCCAGCAGCCAAGATGGGACAGGTCTATCCTACTATGGCTACACCTTC. Residues: CASSQDGTGLSYYGYTF. The chain employs TRBV4-3 and TRBJ1-2; 8 bases are a match to TRBD1. The germline CDR1 and CDR2 sequences are LGHNA and YSLEER. V lost 0 bases to trimming and J lost 3 bases; unmatched junction nucleotides: 9. The length of the CDR3 is 17 residues.

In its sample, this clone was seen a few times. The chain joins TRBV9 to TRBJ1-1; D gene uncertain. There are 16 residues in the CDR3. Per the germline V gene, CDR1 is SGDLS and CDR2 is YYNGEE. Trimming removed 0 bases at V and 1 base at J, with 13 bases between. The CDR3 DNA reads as TGTGCCAGCAGCGTAGGGGCAGGCGAATGGAACACTGAAGCTTTCTTT. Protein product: CASSVGAGEWNTEAFF.

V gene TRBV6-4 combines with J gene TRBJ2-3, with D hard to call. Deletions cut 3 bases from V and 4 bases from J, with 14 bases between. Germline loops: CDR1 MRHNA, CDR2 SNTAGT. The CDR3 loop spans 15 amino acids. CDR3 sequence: CASSEEAEGPDTQYF. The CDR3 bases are TGTGCCAGCAGTGAAGAGGCGGAAGGTCCAGATACGCAGTATTTT.

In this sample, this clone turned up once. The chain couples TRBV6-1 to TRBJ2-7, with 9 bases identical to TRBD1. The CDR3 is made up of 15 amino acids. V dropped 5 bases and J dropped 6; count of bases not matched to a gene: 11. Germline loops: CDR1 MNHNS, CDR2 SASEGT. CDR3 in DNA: TGTGCCAGCAGTTCTATCACGAGACAGGGGGTCGAGCAGTACTTC. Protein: CASSSITRQGVEQYF.

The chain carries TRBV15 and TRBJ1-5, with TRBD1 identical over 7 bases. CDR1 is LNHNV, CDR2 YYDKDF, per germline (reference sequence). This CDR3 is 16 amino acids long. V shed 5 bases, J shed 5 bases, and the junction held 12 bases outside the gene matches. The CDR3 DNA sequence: TGTGCCACCAGCCCTACGGGCGAGGGGGCTTATCAGCCCCAGCATTTT. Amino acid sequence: CATSPTGEGAYQPQHF.

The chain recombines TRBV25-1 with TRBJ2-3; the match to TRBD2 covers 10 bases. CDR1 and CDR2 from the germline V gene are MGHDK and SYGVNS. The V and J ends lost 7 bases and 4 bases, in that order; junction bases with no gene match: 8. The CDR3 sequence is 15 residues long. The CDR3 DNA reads TGTGCCAGCACTACCTTAGCGGGAGGCGCAGATACGCAGTATTTT. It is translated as CASTTLAGGADTQYF. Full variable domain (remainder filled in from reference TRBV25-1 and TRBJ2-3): EADIYQTPRYLVIGTGKKITLECSQTMGHDKMYWYQQDPGMELHLIHYSYGVNSTEKGDLSSESTVSRIRTEHFPLTLESARPSHTSQYLCASTTLAGGADTQYFGPGTRLTVL.

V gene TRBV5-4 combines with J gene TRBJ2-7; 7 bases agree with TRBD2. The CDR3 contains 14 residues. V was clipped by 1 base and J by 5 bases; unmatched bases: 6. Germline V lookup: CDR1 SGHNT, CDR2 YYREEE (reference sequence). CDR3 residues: CASSLSGKPHEQYF. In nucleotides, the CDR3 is TGTGCCAGCAGCTTGAGCGGGAAACCCCACGAGCAGTACTTC.

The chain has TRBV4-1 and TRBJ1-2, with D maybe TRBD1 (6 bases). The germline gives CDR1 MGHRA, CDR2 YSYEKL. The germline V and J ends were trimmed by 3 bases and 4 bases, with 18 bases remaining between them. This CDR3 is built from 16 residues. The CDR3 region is CASSQVRTDSLYGYTF. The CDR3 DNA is TGCGCCAGCAGCCAGGTCAGGACAGACAGTCTCTATGGCTACACCTTC.

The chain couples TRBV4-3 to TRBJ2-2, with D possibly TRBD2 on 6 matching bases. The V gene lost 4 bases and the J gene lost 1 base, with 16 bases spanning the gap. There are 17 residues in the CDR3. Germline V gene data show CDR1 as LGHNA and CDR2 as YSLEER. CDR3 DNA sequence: TGCGCCAGCAGCCCTCGGGACGGAGGGTTGAACACCGGGGAGCTGTTTTTT. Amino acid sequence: CASSPRDGGLNTGELFF.

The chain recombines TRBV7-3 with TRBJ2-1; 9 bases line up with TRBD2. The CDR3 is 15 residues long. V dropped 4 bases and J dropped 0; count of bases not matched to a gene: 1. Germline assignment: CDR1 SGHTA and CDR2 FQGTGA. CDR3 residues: CASSSRGGSYNEQFF. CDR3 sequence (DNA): TGTGCCAGCAGCTCGCGGGGGGGCTCCTACAATGAGCAGTTCTTC.

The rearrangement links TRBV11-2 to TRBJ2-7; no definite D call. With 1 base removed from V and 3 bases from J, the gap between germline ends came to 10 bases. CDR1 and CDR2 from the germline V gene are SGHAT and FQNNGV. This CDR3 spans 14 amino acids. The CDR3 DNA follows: TGTGCCAGCAGCTTAGGAGGCAGCCTCTACGAGCAGTACTTC. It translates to CASSLGGSLYEQYF. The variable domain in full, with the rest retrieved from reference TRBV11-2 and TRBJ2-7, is EAGVAQSPRYKIIEKRQSVAFWCNPISGHATLYWYQQILGQGPKLLIQFQNNGVVDDSQLPKDRFSAERLKGVDSTLKIQPAKLEDSAVYLCASSLGGSLYEQYFGPGTRLTVT.

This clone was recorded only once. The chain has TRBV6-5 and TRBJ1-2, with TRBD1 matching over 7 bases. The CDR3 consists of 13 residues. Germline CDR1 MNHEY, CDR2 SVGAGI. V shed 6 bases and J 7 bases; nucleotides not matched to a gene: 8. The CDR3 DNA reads TGTGCCAGCAGCCTCGGGACAGTTCGTGGCTACACCTTC. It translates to CASSLGTVRGYTF.

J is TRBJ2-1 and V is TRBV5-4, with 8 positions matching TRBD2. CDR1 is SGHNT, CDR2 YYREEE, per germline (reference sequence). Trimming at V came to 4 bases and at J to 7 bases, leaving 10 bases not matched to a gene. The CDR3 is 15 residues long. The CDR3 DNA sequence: TGTGCCAGCAGCCCCGTTGCGGGGGGACGGAATGAGCAGTTCTTC. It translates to CASSPVAGGRNEQFF.

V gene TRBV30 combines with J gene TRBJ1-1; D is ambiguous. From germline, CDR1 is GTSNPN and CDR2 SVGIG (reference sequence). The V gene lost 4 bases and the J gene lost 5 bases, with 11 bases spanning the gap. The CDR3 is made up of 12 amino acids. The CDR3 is CAWKREVTEAFF. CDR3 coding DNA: TGTGCCTGGAAGAGGGAGGTGACTGAAGCTTTCTTT.

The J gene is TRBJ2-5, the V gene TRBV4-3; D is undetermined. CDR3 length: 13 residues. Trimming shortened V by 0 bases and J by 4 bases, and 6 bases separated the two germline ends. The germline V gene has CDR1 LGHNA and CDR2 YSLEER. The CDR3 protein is CASSQDRGETQYF. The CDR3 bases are TGCGCCAGCAGCCAAGATCGAGGAGAGACCCAGTACTTC.